What follows describes a single T cell receptor beta chain. CDR1 and CDR2 from the germline V gene are LNHDA and SQIVND (reference sequence). The ends were cut back, 4 bases at V and 11 bases at J, with 23 bases in the middle. The CDR3 is 15 amino acids. The entry originates in a study of T cell responses to AZD1222 COVID-19 vaccine. Assay used: immunoSEQ multiplex PCR; TCRdb lists only in-frame clones, some missing. The sample includes some 120,000 clones, around 80% seen only once; the top ten take around 27%. The material sequenced was peripheral blood, taken 28 days after the second AZD1222 dose. The receptor was isolated from an adult who received the AZD1222 COVID-19 vaccine. The V gene is TRBV19, the J gene TRBJ1-1; D not resolved. The CDR3 DNA is TGTGCCAGTAGTAAATGGGATAACCGGGGAAAAGGGGCTTTCTTT. As protein: CASSKWDNRGKGAFF. Using reference TRBV19 and TRBJ1-1 for the parts outside the CDR3, the full variable domain is DGGITQSPKYLFRKEGQNVTLSCEQNLNHDAMYWYRQDPGQGLRLIYYSQIVNDFQKGDIAEGYSVSREKKESFPLTVTSAQKNPTAFYLCASSKWDNRGKGAFFGQGTRLTVV.